The 27 T cell receptor beta chains listed next were all sequenced from one sample in a study of blood T cell repertoires in COVID-19. Libraries were prepared by immunoSEQ multiplex PCR; TCRdb keeps only in-frame clonotypes and omits some of them. The table has approximately 240,000 clones, 80% to 95% seen once. The sample consisted of peripheral blood. All receptors come from a young man with COVID-19, enrolled during active disease.

The chain employs TRBV6-5 and TRBJ1-2; 7 bases are shared with TRBD1. V was clipped by 5 bases and J by 2 bases; unmatched bases: 5. Germline loops: CDR1 MNHEY, CDR2 SVGAGI. The CDR3 loop spans 14 amino acids. CDR3 nucleotide sequence: TGTGCCAGCAGTCGAGGACAGGCCAACTATGGCTACACCTTC. It yields the protein CASSRGQANYGYTF.

J is TRBJ1-6 and V is TRBV6-5; 7 positions match TRBD1. This CDR3 is built from 14 residues. Germline V lookup: CDR1 MNHEY, CDR2 SVGAGI. The V and J ends lost 2 bases and 7 bases, in that order; junction bases with no gene match: 2. The CDR3 sequence: CASSYQGGNSPLHF. DNA of the CDR3: TGTGCCAGCAGTTACCAGGGGGGAAATTCACCCCTCCACTTT.

The rearrangement links TRBV23-1 to TRBJ2-1, with 8 bases aligning to TRBD1. TRBV23-1 is treated as an ORF (open reading frame) with a function not yet certain. This CDR3 is 16 amino acids long. The V segment lost 3 bases and the J segment 7 bases; nucleotides outside the gene matches: 11. The DNA of the CDR3 is TGCGCCAGCAGTCACCCCCCCCTAGGGACAGGTAATGAGCAGTTCTTC. This sequence encodes CASSHPPLGTGNEQFF.

The genes are TRBV19 and TRBJ2-1; D may be TRBD2 (7 bases). V was shortened by 5 bases and J by 0 bases, with 14 bases between the two germline ends. Germline V gene lookup returns CDR1 LNHDA and CDR2 SQIVND (reference sequence). The CDR3 extends over 16 amino acids. CDR3 nucleotides: TGTGCCAGTAGTCCCGCGGGGGCGCTCTCCTACAATGAGCAGTTCTTC. Protein product: CASSPAGALSYNEQFF.

The V gene is TRBV5-1, the J gene TRBJ2-2; TRBD1 matches at 7 bases. The CDR3 extends over 16 amino acids. Germline V gives CDR1 SGHRS, CDR2 YFSETQ. V dropped 0 bases and J dropped 2; count of bases not matched to a gene: 4. Here the CDR3 reads CASSLVGTANTGELFF. CDR3 DNA: TGCGCCAGCAGCTTGGTTGGGACAGCTAACACCGGGGAGCTGTTTTTT.

The chain couples TRBV29-1 to TRBJ2-7; TRBD1 aligns across 10 bases. CDR3 length: 14 residues. The trim removed 7 bases at V and 1 base at J, leaving 7 bases unmatched. Germline V lookup: CDR1 SQVTM, CDR2 ANQGSEA. The CDR3 region is CSASWGQGSYEQYF. The DNA for the CDR3 is TGCAGCGCGAGCTGGGGACAGGGGTCCTACGAGCAGTACTTC.

This clone has just a few counts. The chain's CDR3 is CASSFPGQNTEAFF. The CDR3 DNA sequence: TGCGCCAGCAGCTTTCCAGGGCAGAACACTGAAGCTTTCTTT. V is TRBV5-1 and J is TRBJ1-1; TRBD1 is a possible D gene (5 bases). Trimming took 2 bases from V and 1 from J, leaving 9 bases between them. This CDR3 has 14 amino acids. Per germline, CDR1 SGHRS and CDR2 YFSETQ.

The chain recombines TRBV7-9 with TRBJ1-1, with a weak D call TRBD1 (6 bases). CDR3 length: 14 amino acids. Looked up from germline, CDR1 is SEHNR and CDR2 is FQNEAQ (reference sequence). Trimming took off 1 base at V and 8 bases at J, with 14 bases between the two ends. CDR3: CASSLEGTRVEAFF. The CDR3 DNA reads TGTGCCAGCAGCTTAGAGGGGACACGCGTGGAAGCTTTCTTT. The entire variable domain, with the rest obtained from reference TRBV7-9 and TRBJ1-1, is as follows: DTGVSQNPRHKITKRGQNVTFRCDPISEHNRLYWYRQTLGQGPEFLTYFQNEAQLEKSRLLSDRFSAERPKGSFSTLEIQRTEQGDSAMYLCASSLEGTRVEAFFGQGTRLTVV.

The rearrangement joins TRBV2 to TRBJ1-5; 7 positions agree with TRBD1. The V and J ends lost 7 bases and 7 bases, in that order; junction bases with no gene match: 13. This CDR3 spans 15 amino acids. Per germline, CDR1 SNHLY and CDR2 FYNNEI. The CDR3 DNA is TGTGCCAGCACAACCGACAGGGCCGGTGGACAGCCCCAGCATTTT. It codes for CASTTDRAGGQPQHF. Using reference TRBV2 and TRBJ1-5 for the parts outside the CDR3, the full variable domain is EPEVTQTPSHQVTQMGQEVILRCVPISNHLYFYWYRQILGQKVEFLVSFYNNEISEKSEIFDDQFSVERPDGSNFTLKIRSTKLEDSAMYFCASTTDRAGGQPQHFGDGTRLSIL.

This clone has just a few counts. This chain links TRBV10-1 with TRBJ1-4, with D hard to call. V shed 3 bases and J shed 6 bases, with 5 bases lying between them. This CDR3 comprises 12 residues. The germline CDR1 and CDR2 sequences are WNHNN and SYGVQD (reference sequence). CDR3 nucleotide sequence: TGCGCCAGCAGTGATGCGGATGAAAAACTGTTTTTT. Its translation is CASSDADEKLFF.

The table lists this clone with a count of one. The rearrangement joins TRBV10-2 to TRBJ2-1, with D possibly TRBD1 on 6 matching bases. The germline V and J ends were trimmed by 0 bases and 0 bases, with 15 bases remaining between them. This CDR3 is built from 18 residues. From germline, CDR1 is WSHSY and CDR2 SAAADI. CDR3 coding DNA: TGCGCCAGCAGTGAGTCGGGCAGGGGACGAGCCTCCTACAATGAGCAGTTCTTC. Its translation: CASSESGRGRASYNEQFF.

The chain recombines TRBV12-3 or TRBV12-4 with TRBJ1-1; weak D call: TRBD1 (5 bases). Deletions cut 7 bases from V and 0 bases from J, with 9 bases between. The CDR3 has 13 amino acids. CDR3 nucleotides: TGTGCCAGCAAGGGGCCGGTGAACACTGAAGCTTTCTTT. Encoded protein: CASKGPVNTEAFF.

The chain couples TRBV18 to TRBJ2-1; unclear D gene. From germline, CDR1 is KGHSH and CDR2 LQKENI. The V and J ends lost 2 bases and 4 bases respectively, with 6 bases between them. The length of the CDR3 is 13 residues. The CDR3 is CASSPEVYNEQFF. CDR3 nucleotides: TGTGCCAGCTCACCAGAGGTTTACAATGAGCAGTTCTTC.

The V and J genes are TRBV19 and TRBJ1-1, with D uncertain. Trimming left V 7 bases short and J 10 bases short, with 13 bases between. CDR3 length equals 11 residues. The germline gives CDR1 LNHDA, CDR2 SQIVND (reference sequence). CDR3 sequence reads: CASTASLGAFF. In nucleotides, the CDR3 is TGTGCCAGTACCGCGAGCCTCGGAGCTTTCTTT.

The chain joins TRBV19 to TRBJ2-2; D may be TRBD1 (6 bases). Germline loops: CDR1 LNHDA, CDR2 SQIVND (reference sequence). The CDR3 has 15 amino acids. Trimming stripped 6 bases from V and 0 bases from J, with 11 bases between. The CDR3 spells CASSPGHTNTGELFF. The CDR3 bases are TGTGCCAGTAGCCCGGGACATACGAACACCGGGGAGCTGTTTTTT.

The chain employs TRBV11-3 and TRBJ2-3; tentatively, D is TRBD1 (6 bases). The CDR3 extends over 15 amino acids. Trimming left V 5 bases short and J 4 bases short, with 16 bases between. Germline lookup yields CDR1 SGHNT and CDR2 YENEEA. The CDR3 nucleotides read TGTGCCAGCAGCACCACGGGACATGGGGCAGATACGCAGTATTTT. Its protein is CASSTTGHGADTQYF.

The chain joins TRBV19 to TRBJ1-5, with D perhaps TRBD1 (5 bases). The CDR3 runs to 15 residues. From germline, CDR1 is LNHDA and CDR2 SQIVND (reference sequence). Trimming took 3 bases from V and 0 from J, leaving 9 bases between them. CDR3 in amino acids: CASSIRGVSNQPQHF. CDR3 bases: TGTGCCAGTAGTATCCGGGGGGTTAGCAATCAGCCCCAGCATTTT.

The V and J genes are TRBV12-3 or TRBV12-4 and TRBJ1-2; D is undetermined. This CDR3 is 13 amino acids long. V shed 8 bases and J shed 8 bases, with 18 bases lying between them. In DNA, the CDR3 is TGTGCCAGCGCAGTTACGGCCCAGAGGGGCTACACCTTC. This translates into CASAVTAQRGYTF.

This rearrangement joins TRBV6-6 to TRBJ2-7, with D perhaps TRBD2 (7 bases). V lost 2 bases to trimming and J lost 6 bases, with 14 bases between them. Per the germline V gene, CDR1 is MNHNY and CDR2 is SVGAGI (reference sequence). CDR3 length: 14 residues. DNA for the CDR3: TGTGCCAGCAGTTACGGGGCAGGGGAGGGCGAGCAGTACTTC. Its translation is CASSYGAGEGEQYF.

This chain uses TRBV10-3 with TRBJ1-1, with D possibly matching TRBD1 (6 bases). This CDR3 region has 13 residues. Germline V lookup: CDR1 ENHRY, CDR2 SYGVKD. Trimming pared 4 bases from V and 8 bases from J, leaving 14 bases between. The CDR3 spells CAISGSLGAEAFF. The CDR3 coding sequence is TGTGCCATCAGTGGATCCCTGGGGGCCGAAGCTTTCTTT.

This chain joins TRBV18 and TRBJ1-3; 8 bases are a match to TRBD1. The V and J ends lost 2 bases and 0 bases, in that order; junction bases with no gene match: 12. Per the germline V gene, CDR1 is KGHSH and CDR2 is LQKENI. This CDR3 is 19 amino acids long. The DNA of the CDR3 is TGTGCCAGCTCACCAACGAGTTTAGGACAGGGCGACTCTGGAAACACCATATATTTT. Translation: CASSPTSLGQGDSGNTIYF.

The rearrangement joins TRBV6-5 to TRBJ1-6; TRBD1 is a possible D gene (5 bases). Per germline, CDR1 MNHEY and CDR2 SVGAGI. The CDR3 loop spans 14 amino acids. V gave up 3 bases and J gave up 7 bases, with 10 bases separating them. CDR3 residues: CASSYSDRNSPLHF. CDR3 nucleotides: TGTGCCAGCAGTTATTCCGACAGAAATTCACCCCTCCACTTT.

The V and J genes are TRBV5-6 and TRBJ1-6; D is uncertain. Germline-derived CDR1 and CDR2 are SGHDT and YYEEEE. The CDR3 spans 17 residues. V lost 0 bases to trimming and J lost 5 bases, with 15 bases between them. CDR3 sequence (DNA): TGTGCCAGCAGCTTGGCCAGCGGTTTTAATAATAATTCACCCCTCCACTTT. Protein: CASSLASGFNNNSPLHF.

V is TRBV2 and J is TRBJ1-1; D may be TRBD1 (5 bases). Germline values: CDR1 SNHLY, CDR2 FYNNEI. V lost 4 bases to trimming and J lost 5 bases, with 17 bases between them. There are 15 residues in the CDR3. The CDR3 DNA reads as TGTGCCAGCAGTGGGCATCCCTTGGGGGGAACTGAAGCTTTCTTT. This translates into CASSGHPLGGTEAFF.

The chain employs TRBV2 and TRBJ2-7; D is perhaps TRBD1 (6 bases). Germline V gene sequence: CDR1 SNHLY, CDR2 FYNNEI. Trimming left V 5 bases short and J 1 base short, with 12 bases between. This CDR3 region has 14 residues. Here the CDR3 DNA reads TGTGCCAGCAGTTTCCAGGACAGTTCCTACGAGCAGTACTTC. As protein: CASSFQDSSYEQYF.

This clone occurred once. V gene TRBV2 combines with J gene TRBJ1-3; D remains unclear. The length of the CDR3 is 15 residues. Germline values: CDR1 SNHLY, CDR2 FYNNEI. V lost 6 bases and J lost 2, with 14 bases in between. CDR3 sequence (DNA): TGTGCCAGCAGGTCGGTCCTTTCTACTGGAAACACCATATATTTT. It translates to CASRSVLSTGNTIYF.

Written as DNA, the CDR3 is TGTGCCAGCAGGGAGACTAGCGGGGGGGTCTACGAGCAGTACTTC. Protein: CASRETSGGVYEQYF. The chain carries TRBV11-2 and TRBJ2-7; the match to TRBD2 covers 14 bases. CDR1 is SGHAT, CDR2 FQNNGV, per germline. This CDR3 comprises 15 residues. Trimming at V came to 6 bases and at J to 3 bases, leaving 4 bases not matched to a gene.